Listed here are 10 T cell receptor beta chains from one sample, sequenced in a study of cytomegalovirus exposure and HLA in healthy donors. In the PCR, 60 Vbeta and 13 Jbeta primers were used. Profiling relied on immunoSEQ multiplex PCR, and the TCRdb table lists in-frame clones only, not all of them. The sample shows about 160,000 clones, nearly 80% of them seen only once. The material sequenced was PBMCs. All receptors come from a middle-aged woman in good health and CMV-seronegative.

The chain has TRBV5-1 and TRBJ1-5; possibly TRBD1 for D (5 bases). CDR1 and CDR2 from the germline V gene are SGHRS and YFSETQ. The CDR3 totals 14 residues. V was clipped by 3 bases and J by 6 bases, with 13 bases between them. This chain's CDR3 is CASSSNIGGQPQHF. CDR3 DNA: TGCGCCAGCAGCTCAAACATCGGGGGTCAGCCCCAGCATTTT.

The chain recombines TRBV2 with TRBJ1-1; 11 nucleotides agree with TRBD1. Germline V gives CDR1 SNHLY, CDR2 FYNNEI. The V segment lost 6 bases and the J segment 4 bases; nucleotides outside the gene matches: 10. The CDR3 contains 16 residues. In nucleotides, the CDR3 is TGTGCCAGCAGACCGGACAGGGGGCTTTTGGGCACTGAAGCTTTCTTT. Translating it yields CASRPDRGLLGTEAFF.

This chain links TRBV18 with TRBJ2-3, with no clear D. This CDR3 comprises 13 residues. Per the germline V gene, CDR1 is KGHSH and CDR2 is LQKENI. The ends were cut back, 3 bases at V and 3 bases at J, with 7 bases in the middle. As DNA, the CDR3 is TGTGCCAGCTCACCGTCCGGGACAGATACGCAGTATTTT. Its protein is CASSPSGTDTQYF.

The J gene is TRBJ1-6, the V gene TRBV6-1; D is possibly TRBD1 (6 bases). The CDR3 consists of 16 residues. Germline values: CDR1 MNHNS, CDR2 SASEGT. V was shortened by 3 bases and J by 6 bases, with 15 bases between the two germline ends. CDR3 in amino acids: CASSDPYQGSNSPLHF. CDR3 sequence (DNA): TGTGCCAGCAGTGACCCATACCAGGGGTCTAATTCACCCCTCCACTTT.

This sequence joins TRBV19 and TRBJ1-5; unclear D gene. Trimming pared 8 bases from V and 5 bases from J, leaving 22 bases between. The CDR3 contains 16 residues. Germline assignment: CDR1 LNHDA and CDR2 SQIVND (reference sequence). This CDR3 reads CASHPGWQRLDQPQHF. CDR3 DNA: TGTGCCAGTCACCCCGGTTGGCAGAGGTTGGATCAGCCCCAGCATTTT.

V is TRBV18 and J is TRBJ2-5; D uncertain. The CDR3 is 12 residues long. Germline V gives CDR1 KGHSH, CDR2 LQKENI. V was cut by 4 bases and J by 4 bases, with 7 bases left in between. For the CDR3, the DNA is TGTGCCAGCTCACGCGAGAGAGAGACCCAGTACTTC. Translated: CASSRERETQYF.

The chain couples TRBV7-2 to TRBJ2-7; a possible D gene is TRBD2 (6 bases). V was trimmed by 5 bases and J by 7 bases, leaving 15 bases between them. Germline V gene lookup returns CDR1 SGHTA and CDR2 FQGNSA. The CDR3 has 13 amino acids. In DNA, the CDR3 is TGTGCCAGCAGCACAGACCTAGGAGGGGAGCAGTACTTC. This codes for CASSTDLGGEQYF.

The chain has TRBV9 and TRBJ1-6, with D maybe TRBD1 (5 bases). V was cut by 0 bases and J by 11 bases, with 15 bases left in between. The CDR3 consists of 15 residues. CDR1 SGDLS and CDR2 YYNGEE come from the germline V gene. The CDR3 DNA sequence: TGTGCCAGCAGCGTAGGGTCTCAGGGTTCGGCACCCCTCCACTTT. Its translation: CASSVGSQGSAPLHF.

CDR3: CASRRGGNTIYF. The CDR3 DNA sequence: TGCGCCAGCAGACGCGGAGGAAACACCATATATTTT. This chain connects TRBV23-1 to TRBJ1-3; unclear D gene. TRBV23-1 is an open reading frame whose function is uncertain. CDR3 length: 12 amino acids. Trimming took 6 bases from V and 4 from J, leaving 7 bases between them.

This clone came up many times. This chain connects TRBV4-1 to TRBJ1-6; the D is unclear. V was trimmed by 4 bases and J by 1 base, leaving 14 bases between them. The germline V gene has CDR1 MGHRA and CDR2 YSYEKL. CDR3 length equals 17 residues. The CDR3 spells CASSPRLTLSYNSPLHF. Here the CDR3 DNA reads TGCGCCAGCAGCCCGCGACTTACCTTATCCTATAATTCACCCCTCCACTTT.